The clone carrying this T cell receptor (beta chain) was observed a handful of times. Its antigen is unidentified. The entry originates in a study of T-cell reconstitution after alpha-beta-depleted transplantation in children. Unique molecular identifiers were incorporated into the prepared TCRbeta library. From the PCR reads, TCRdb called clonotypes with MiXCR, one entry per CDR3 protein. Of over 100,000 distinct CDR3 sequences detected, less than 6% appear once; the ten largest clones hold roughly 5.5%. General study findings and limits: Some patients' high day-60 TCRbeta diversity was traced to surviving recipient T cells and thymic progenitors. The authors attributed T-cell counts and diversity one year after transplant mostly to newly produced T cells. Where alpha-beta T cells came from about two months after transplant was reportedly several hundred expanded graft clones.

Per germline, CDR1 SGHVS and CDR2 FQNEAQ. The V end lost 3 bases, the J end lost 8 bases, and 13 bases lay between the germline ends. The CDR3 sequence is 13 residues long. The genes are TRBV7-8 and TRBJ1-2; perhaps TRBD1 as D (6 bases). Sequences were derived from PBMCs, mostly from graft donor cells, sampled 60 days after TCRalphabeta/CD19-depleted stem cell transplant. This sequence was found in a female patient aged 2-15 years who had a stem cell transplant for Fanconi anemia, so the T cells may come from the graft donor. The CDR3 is CASSLTPGDGYTF. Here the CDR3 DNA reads TGTGCCAGCAGCTTGACCCCAGGGGACGGCTACACCTTC.